This T cell receptor (beta chain) came from a study of T-cell reconstitution after alpha-beta-depleted transplantation in children (dated by TCRdb to the mid-2010s). About the investigation overall: Using TCR repertoire profiling, the study followed T-cell immune reconstitution in a quantitative way in children after TCRalphabeta/CD19-depleted allogeneic hematopoietic cell transplantation. Study-wide conclusions, independent of this receptor: About two months after transplant, the apparently early recovery of alphabetaT-cell counts reportedly depended on just several hundred clones that had expanded rapidly and came from non-depleted graft cells. In some patients, the high TCRbeta diversity seen at day 60 was put down to recipient T cells and intrathymic progenitors that had survived conditioning. Hyperexpanded clone frequencies declined over subsequent months; after one year, T-cell counts and TCRbeta diversity were mostly attributed to newly produced T cells.

Ten or more counts support this clonotype. This receptor's antigen is unknown. The input lacks base qualities; no much larger clone sits a single base away. The sample's treatment or condition label, in plain terms: allogeneic hematopoietic cell transplantation with graft depleted of TCRalphabeta T cells and CD19 B cells. The transplant recipients were children given TCRalphabeta/CD19-depleted allogeneic hematopoietic cell grafts. Including cysteine and phenylalanine, the CDR3 has 14 amino acids. The kept DNA is CDR3 alone, 42 bases in frame from the first base. V is cut by 6 bases and J by 1 base, and the space between the germline ends is 13 bases. Library creation used PCR. The instrument given in TCRdb is Illumina HiSeq 2500. TCR libraries were prepared with molecular barcoding, using unique molecular identifiers to normalize TCRbeta repertoire quantification. Through fastp at Q25 and MiXCR, TCRdb rebuilt clones from the public reads, retaining in-frame beta chains. Rows with one shared CDR3 protein collapse into an entry with the most common genes and DNA. Counted in this sample were a few hundred thousand distinct CDR3 sequences; 6% to 10% of them appeared once. 9.1% of the sample lies in the top ten.

The specimen comprised peripheral blood, sampled 360 days after TCRalphabeta/CD19-depleted stem cell transplant. The rearranged segments are TRBV12-3 or TRBV12-4 and TRBJ2-7; D gene: possibly TRBD2, on 6 matching bases. This TCR was recovered from a female patient between 2 and 10 years old who had a stem cell transplant for Fanconi anemia, so the T cells may come from the graft donor. The nucleotides are TGTGCCAGCAGCGCGGAGGGTTCGTCCTACGAGCAGTACTTC. Protein translation: CASSAEGSSYEQYF.